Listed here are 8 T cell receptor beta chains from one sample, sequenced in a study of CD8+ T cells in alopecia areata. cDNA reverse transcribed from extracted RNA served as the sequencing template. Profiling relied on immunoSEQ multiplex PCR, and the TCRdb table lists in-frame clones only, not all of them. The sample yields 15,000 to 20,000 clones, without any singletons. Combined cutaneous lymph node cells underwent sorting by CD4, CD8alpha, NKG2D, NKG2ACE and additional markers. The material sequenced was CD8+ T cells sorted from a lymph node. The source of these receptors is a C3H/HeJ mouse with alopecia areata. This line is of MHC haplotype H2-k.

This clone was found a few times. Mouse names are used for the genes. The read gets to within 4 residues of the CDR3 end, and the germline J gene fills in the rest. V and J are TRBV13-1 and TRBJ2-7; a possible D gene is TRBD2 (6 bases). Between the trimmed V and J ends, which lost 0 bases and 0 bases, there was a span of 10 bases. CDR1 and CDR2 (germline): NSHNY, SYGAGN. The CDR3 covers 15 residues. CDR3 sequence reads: CASSDELGLSYEQYF. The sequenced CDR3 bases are TGTGCCAGCAGTGATGAGCTGGGACTCTCCTAT.

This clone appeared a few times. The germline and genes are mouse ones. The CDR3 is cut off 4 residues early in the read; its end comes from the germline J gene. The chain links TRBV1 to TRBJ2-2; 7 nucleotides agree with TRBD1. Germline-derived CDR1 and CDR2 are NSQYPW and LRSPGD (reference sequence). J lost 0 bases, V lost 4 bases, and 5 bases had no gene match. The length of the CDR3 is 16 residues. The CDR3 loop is CTCSGGTAPNTGQLYF. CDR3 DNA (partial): TGCACCTGCAGTGGGGGGACAGCCCCAAACACCGGG.

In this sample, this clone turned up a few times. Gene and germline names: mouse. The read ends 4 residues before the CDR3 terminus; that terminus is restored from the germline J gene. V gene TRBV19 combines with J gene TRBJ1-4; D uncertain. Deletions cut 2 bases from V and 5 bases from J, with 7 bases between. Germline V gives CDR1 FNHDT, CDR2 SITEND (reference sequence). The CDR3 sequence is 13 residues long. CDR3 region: CASSMNKNERLFF. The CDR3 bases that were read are TGTGCCAGCAGTATGAACAAAAACGAA.

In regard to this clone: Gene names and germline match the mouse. The CDR3 sequence is CASSSDSSYEQYF. The covered CDR3 bases are TGTGCTAGCAGCTCCGACAGCTCCTAT. The J gene is TRBJ2-7, the V gene TRBV29; tentative D call: TRBD1 (5 bases). The observed sequence ends 4 residues before the CDR3 terminus, with the missing tail filled in from the germline J gene. CDR3 length: 13 residues. V shed 6 bases and J shed 0 bases, with 9 bases lying between them. CDR1 is MSHET and CDR2 is SYDVDS in the germline V gene. The whole variable domain, filled in from reference TRBV29 and TRBJ2-7, reads DMKVTQMPRYLIKRMGENVLLECGQDMSHETMYWYRQDPGLGLQLIYISYDVDSNSEGDIPKGYRVSRKKREHFSLILDSAKTNQTSVYFCASSSDSSYEQYFGPGTRLTVL.

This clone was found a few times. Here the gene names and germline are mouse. The CDR3 loop is CTCSADPWDREDEQYF. Partial CDR3 DNA: TGCACCTGCAGTGCAGATCCATGGGACAGGGAGGAT. This chain links TRBV1 with TRBJ2-7; 9 nucleotides match TRBD1. The read finishes 4 residues shy of the CDR3 end, and the germline J gene is used to complete it. This CDR3 contains 16 residues. Germline CDR1 NSQYPW, CDR2 LRSPGD (reference sequence).

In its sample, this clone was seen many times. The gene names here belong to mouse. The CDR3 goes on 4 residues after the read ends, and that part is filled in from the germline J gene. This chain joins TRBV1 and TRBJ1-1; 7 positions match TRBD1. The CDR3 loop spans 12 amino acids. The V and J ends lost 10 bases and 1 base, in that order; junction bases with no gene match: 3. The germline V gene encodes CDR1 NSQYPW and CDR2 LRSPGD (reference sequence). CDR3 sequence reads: CTSGGRNTEVFF. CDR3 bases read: TGCACCTCAGGGGGGAGAAACACA.

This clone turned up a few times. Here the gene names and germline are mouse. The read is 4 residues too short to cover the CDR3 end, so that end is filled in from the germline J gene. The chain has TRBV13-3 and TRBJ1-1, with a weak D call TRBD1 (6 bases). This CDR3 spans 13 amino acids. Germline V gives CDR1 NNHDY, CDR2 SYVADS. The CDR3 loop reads CASSEGQPTEVFF. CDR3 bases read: TGTGCCAGCAGTGAAGGACAGCCTACA.

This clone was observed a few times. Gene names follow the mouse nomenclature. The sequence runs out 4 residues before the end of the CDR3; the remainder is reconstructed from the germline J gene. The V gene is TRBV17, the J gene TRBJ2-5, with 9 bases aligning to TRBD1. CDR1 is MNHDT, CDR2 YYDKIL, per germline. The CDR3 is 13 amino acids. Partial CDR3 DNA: TGTGCTAGCAGCCCCGGGACAGGGGAC. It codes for CASSPGTGD. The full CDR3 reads CASSPGTGDTQYF.